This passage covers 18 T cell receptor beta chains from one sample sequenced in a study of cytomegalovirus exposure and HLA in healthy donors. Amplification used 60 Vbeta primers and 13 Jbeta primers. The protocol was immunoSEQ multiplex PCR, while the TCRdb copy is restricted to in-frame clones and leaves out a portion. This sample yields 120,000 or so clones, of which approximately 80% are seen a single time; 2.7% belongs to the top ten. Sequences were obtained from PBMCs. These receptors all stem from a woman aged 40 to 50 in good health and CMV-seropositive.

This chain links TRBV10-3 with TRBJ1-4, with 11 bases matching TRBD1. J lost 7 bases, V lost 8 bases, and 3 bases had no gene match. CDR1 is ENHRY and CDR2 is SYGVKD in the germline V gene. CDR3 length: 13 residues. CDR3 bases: TGTGCCATCTCGGGACAGGGGGGTGAAAAACTGTTTTTT. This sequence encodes CAISGQGGEKLFF.

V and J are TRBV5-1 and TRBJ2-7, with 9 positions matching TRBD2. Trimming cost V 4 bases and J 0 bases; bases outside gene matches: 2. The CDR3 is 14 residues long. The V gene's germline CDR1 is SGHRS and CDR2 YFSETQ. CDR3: CASSATSGSYEQYF. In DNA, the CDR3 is TGCGCCAGCAGCGCGACTAGCGGCTCCTACGAGCAGTACTTC.

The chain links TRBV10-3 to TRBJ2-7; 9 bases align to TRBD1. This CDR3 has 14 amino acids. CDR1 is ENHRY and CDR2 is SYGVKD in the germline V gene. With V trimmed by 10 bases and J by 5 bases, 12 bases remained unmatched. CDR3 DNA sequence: TGTGCCACCGAGACGGGACAGGGTTATAACGAGCAGTACTTC. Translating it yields CATETGQGYNEQYF.

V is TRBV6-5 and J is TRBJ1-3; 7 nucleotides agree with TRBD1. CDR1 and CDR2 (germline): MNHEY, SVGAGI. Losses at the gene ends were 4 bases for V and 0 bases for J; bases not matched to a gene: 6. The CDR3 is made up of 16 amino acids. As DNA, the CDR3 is TGTGCCAGCAGTTTCCACAGGGGCGACTCTGGAAACACCATATATTTT. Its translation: CASSFHRGDSGNTIYF.

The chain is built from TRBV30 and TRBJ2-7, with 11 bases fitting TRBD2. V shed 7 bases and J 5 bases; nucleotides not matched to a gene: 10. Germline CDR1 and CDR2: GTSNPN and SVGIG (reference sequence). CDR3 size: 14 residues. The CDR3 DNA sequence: TGTGCCTCAAGACTAGCGGGAAGACCCAACGAGCAGTACTTC. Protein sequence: CASRLAGRPNEQYF.

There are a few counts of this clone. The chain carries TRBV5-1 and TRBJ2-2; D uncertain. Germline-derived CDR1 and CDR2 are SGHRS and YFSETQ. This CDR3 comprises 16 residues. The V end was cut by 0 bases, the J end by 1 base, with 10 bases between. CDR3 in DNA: TGCGCCAGCAGCTTGGCCGCACACATGAACACCGGGGAGCTGTTTTTT. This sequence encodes CASSLAAHMNTGELFF.

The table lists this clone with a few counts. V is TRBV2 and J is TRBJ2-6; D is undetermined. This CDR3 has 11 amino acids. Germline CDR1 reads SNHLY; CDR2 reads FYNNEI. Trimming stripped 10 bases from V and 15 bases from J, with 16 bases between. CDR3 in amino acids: CAIRVVSYLTF. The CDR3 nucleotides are TGTGCCATCAGAGTTGTATCCTACCTGACTTTC.

This CDR3 reads CSVSDTLNYGYTF. DNA of the CDR3: TGCAGCGTCTCTGACACACTTAACTATGGCTACACCTTC. The chain combines TRBV29-1 with TRBJ1-2; D call uncertain. Looked up from germline, CDR1 is SQVTM and CDR2 is ANQGSEA. The CDR3 runs 13 residues. Trimming removed 6 bases at V and 1 base at J, with 12 bases between.

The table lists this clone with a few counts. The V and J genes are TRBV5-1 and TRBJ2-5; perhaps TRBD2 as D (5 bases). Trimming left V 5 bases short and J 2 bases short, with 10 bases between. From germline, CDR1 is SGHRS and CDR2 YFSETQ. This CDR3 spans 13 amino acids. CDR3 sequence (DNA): TGCGCCAGCAGGGACTCCGCTCAAGAGACCCAGTACTTC. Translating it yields CASRDSAQETQYF. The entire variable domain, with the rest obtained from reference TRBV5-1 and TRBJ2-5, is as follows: KAGVTQTPRYLIKTRGQQVTLSCSPISGHRSVSWYQQTPGQGLQFLFEYFSETQRNKGNFPGRFSGRQFSNSRSEMNVSTLELGDSALYLCASRDSAQETQYFGPGTRLLVL.

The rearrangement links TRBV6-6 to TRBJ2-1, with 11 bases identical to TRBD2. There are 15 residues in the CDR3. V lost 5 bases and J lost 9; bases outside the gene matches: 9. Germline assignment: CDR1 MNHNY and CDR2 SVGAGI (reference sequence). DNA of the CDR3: TGTGCCAGCAGTATCACTAGCGGGAGACGCGGTGAGCAGTTCTTC. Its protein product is CASSITSGRRGEQFF.

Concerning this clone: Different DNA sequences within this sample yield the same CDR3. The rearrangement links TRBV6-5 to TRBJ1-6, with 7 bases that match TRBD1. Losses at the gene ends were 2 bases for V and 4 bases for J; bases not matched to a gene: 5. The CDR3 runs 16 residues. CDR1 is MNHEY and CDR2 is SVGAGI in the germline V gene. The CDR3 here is CASSYGTVGYNSPLHF. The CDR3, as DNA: TGTGCCAGCAGTTACGGGACAGTGGGGTATAATTCACCCCTCCACTTT.

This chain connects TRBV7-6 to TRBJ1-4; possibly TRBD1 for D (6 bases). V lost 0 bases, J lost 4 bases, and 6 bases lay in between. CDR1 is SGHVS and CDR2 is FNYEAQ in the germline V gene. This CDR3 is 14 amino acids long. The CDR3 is CASSLAGGNEKLFF. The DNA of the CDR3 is TGTGCCAGCAGCTTAGCAGGGGGTAATGAAAAACTGTTTTTT. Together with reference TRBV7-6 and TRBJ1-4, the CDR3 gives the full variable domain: GAGVSQSPRYKVTKRGQDVALRCDPISGHVSLYWYRQALGQGPEFLTYFNYEAQQDKSGLPNDRFSAERPEGSISTLTIQRTEQRDSAMYRCASSLAGGNEKLFFGSGTQLSVL.

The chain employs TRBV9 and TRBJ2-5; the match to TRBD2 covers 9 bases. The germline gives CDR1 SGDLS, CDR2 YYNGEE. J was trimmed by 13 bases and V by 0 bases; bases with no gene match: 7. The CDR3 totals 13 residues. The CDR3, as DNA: TGTGCCAGCAGCGTAGGGGAGACTAGCGGTCCGTACTTC. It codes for CASSVGETSGPYF. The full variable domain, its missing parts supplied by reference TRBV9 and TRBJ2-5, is DSGVTQTPKHLITATGQRVTLRCSPRSGDLSVYWYQQSLDQGLQFLIQYYNGEERAKGNILERFSAQQFPDLHSELNLSSLELGDSALYFCASSVGETSGPYFGPGTRLLVL.

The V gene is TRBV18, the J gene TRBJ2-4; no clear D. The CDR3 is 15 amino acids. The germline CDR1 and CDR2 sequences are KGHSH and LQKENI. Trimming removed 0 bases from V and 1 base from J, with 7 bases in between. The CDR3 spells CASSPPGDAKNIQYF. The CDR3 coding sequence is TGTGCCAGCTCACCACCGGGCGATGCCAAAAACATTCAGTACTTC.

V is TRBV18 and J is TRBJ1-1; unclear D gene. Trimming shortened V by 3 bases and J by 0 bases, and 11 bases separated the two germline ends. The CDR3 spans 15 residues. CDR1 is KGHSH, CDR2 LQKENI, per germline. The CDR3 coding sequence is TGTGCCAGCTCACCCGTAGTTGGAGTGAACACTGAAGCTTTCTTT. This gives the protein CASSPVVGVNTEAFF. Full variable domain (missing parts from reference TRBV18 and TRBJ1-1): NAGVMQNPRHLVRRRGQEARLRCSPMKGHSHVYWYRQLPEEGLKFMVYLQKENIIDESGMPKERFSAEFPKEGPSILRIQQVVRGDSAAYFCASSPVVGVNTEAFFGQGTRLTVV.

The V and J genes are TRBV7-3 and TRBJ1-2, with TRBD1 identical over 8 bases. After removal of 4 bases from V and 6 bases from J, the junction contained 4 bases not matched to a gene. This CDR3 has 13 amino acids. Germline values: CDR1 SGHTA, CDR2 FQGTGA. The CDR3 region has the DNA TGTGCCAGCAGCTCAGGGGGCGGCAATGGCTACACCTTC. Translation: CASSSGGGNGYTF.

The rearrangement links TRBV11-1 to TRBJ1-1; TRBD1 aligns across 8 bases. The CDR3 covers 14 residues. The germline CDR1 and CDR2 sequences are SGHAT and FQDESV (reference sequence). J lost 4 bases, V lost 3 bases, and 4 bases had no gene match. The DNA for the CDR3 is TGTGCCAGCAGCTTCCCGGGACAGGCCACTGAAGCTTTCTTT. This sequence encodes CASSFPGQATEAFF.

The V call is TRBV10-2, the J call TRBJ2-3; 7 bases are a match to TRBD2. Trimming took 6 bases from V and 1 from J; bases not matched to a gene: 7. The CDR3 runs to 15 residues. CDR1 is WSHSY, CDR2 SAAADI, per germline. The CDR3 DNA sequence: TGCGCCAGCAGGCCCCCAACTAGCGGCACAGATACGCAGTATTTT. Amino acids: CASRPPTSGTDTQYF.